Listed below are T cell receptor beta chains from one sample, sequenced in a study of OX40 agonist ivuxolimab in advanced cancers. This table comes from immunoSEQ multiplex PCR, and its TCRdb copy is limited to in-frame clones, with some not included. The sample has 69,000 or so clones, around 85% seen once. The sequencing used CD4+ or CD8+ T cells sorted from blood, collected in a trial of the OX40 agonist ivuxolimab. Source of these receptors: an adult with an advanced solid tumor such as melanoma, head and neck, liver or kidney cancer. Each CDR3 is given with its conserved first and last residue. D genes are given only for firm matches. Clone size is given for some rows only: seen once, a few or many times, or a class if the clone is expanded.

TRBV5-1	14	TRBJ2-3	NA	NA	TGCGCCAGCAGCTACGGACAGTTACGAAATACGCAGTATTTT	CASSYGQLRNTQYF
TRBV28	12	TRBJ2-5	NA	once	TGTGCCAGCAGTTTGGCCGAAGAGACCCAGTACTTC	CASSLAEETQYF
TRBV25-1	16	TRBJ2-1	NA	NA	TGTGCCAGCAGTAATTTCCTAGCAGGTGGGGGGAATGAGCAGTTCTTC	CASSNFLAGGGNEQFF
TRBV27	15	TRBJ1-5	NA	NA	TGTGCCAGCAGTTTATCCGGGGCTAGCAATCAGCCCCAGCATTTT	CASSLSGASNQPQHF
TRBV20-1	11	TRBJ1-1	NA	few	TGCAGTGCCTCCGTGGACACTGAAGCTTTCTTT	CSASVDTEAFF
TRBV10-1	13	TRBJ1-5	NA	NA	TGCGCCAGCAGTGCGGCAGGGGTTCAGCCCCAGCATTTT	CASSAAGVQPQHF
TRBV5-4	15	TRBJ2-1	TRBD2	NA	TGTGCCAGCGGCCAGGGACTAGCGGTCTACAATGAGCAGTTCTTC	CASGQGLAVYNEQFF
TRBV5-1	13	TRBJ2-7	TRBD2	few	TGCGCCAGCCCCGGGGGGAGGGGTAGCGAGCAGTACTTC	CASPGGRGSEQYF
TRBV5-1	15	TRBJ2-7	NA	NA	TGCGCCAGCAGCTTGCTGCAGGGATGGGACTACGAGCAGTACTTC	CASSLLQGWDYEQYF
TRBV11-3	15	TRBJ2-5	NA	NA	TGTGCCAGCAGCTTAGGGGCTACATACCAAGAGACCCAGTACTTC	CASSLGATYQETQYF
TRBV28	16	TRBJ1-1	NA	NA	TGTGCCAGCAGTTTCCGCCGGTGGGCTATGAACACTGAAGCTTTCTTT	CASSFRRWAMNTEAFF
TRBV11-3	16	TRBJ1-2	TRBD1	NA	TGTGCCAGCAGCCCGCCCGGACAGGTTGCCGCTGGTGGCTACACCTTC	CASSPPGQVAAGGYTF
TRBV28	16	TRBJ1-3	NA	NA	TGTGCCAGCAGCCCTGATGGATCCAGCTCTGGAAACACCATATATTTT	CASSPDGSSSGNTIYF
TRBV19	14	TRBJ1-5	NA	NA	TGTGCCAGTAGTATAGTTGCGAGGGATCAGCCCCAGCATTTT	CASSIVARDQPQHF
TRBV19	14	TRBJ1-1	TRBD1	NA	TGTGCCAGCAACTCAAACAGGGGGAACACTGAAGCTTTCTTT	CASNSNRGNTEAFF
TRBV18	17	TRBJ2-7	TRBD1	NA	TGTGCCAGCTCACCACCGATTTGGGACAGGCGACCCTACGAGCAGTACTTC	CASSPPIWDRRPYEQYF
TRBV19	12	TRBJ1-5	NA	NA	TGTGCCAGTAGTATGTTGGGTCAGCCCCAGCATTTT	CASSMLGQPQHF
TRBV19	16	TRBJ2-1	NA	NA	TGTGCCAGTAGTATAGACCTAGCTGCCTCCTACAATGAGCAGTTCTTC	CASSIDLAASYNEQFF
TRBV7-8	13	TRBJ2-3	NA	NA	TGTGCCAGCAGGCGTCTGTTAGCAGACACGCAGTATTTT	CASRRLLADTQYF